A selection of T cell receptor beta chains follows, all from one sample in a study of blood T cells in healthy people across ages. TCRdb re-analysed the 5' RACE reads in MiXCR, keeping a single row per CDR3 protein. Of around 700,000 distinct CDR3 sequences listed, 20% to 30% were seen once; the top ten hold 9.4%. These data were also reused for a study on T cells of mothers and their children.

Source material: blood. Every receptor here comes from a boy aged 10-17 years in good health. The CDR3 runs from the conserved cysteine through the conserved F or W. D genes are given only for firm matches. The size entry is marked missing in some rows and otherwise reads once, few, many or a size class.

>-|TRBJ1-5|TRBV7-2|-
TGTGCCAGCAGCTTAGATGCGATAGGGGAGCCCCAGCATTTT
CASSLDAIGEPQHF
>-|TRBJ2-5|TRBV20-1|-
TGCAGTGCTAGTGGGATGAGTGGGGGAGCGATGGAGACCCAGTACTTC
CSASGMSGGAMETQYF
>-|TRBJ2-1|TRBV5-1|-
TGCGCCAGCAGGCGGGACGGACCCTACAATGAGCAGTTCTTC
CASRRDGPYNEQFF
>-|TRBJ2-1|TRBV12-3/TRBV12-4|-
TGTGCCAGCAGCCAGATTTACAATGAGCAGTTCTTC
CASSQIYNEQFF
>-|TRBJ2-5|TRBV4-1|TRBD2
TGCGCCAGCAGCCAAGATCCACTAGCGGGAGGGCGGTACTTC
CASSQDPLAGGRYF
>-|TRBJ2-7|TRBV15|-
TGTGCCACCAGCAGAGAACAGCCCTACGAGCAGTACTTC
CATSREQPYEQYF
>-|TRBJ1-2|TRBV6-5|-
TGTGCCAGCAGTTACGCAGGGGTTGGCTACACCTTC
CASSYAGVGYTF
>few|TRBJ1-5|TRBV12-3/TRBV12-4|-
TGTGCCAGCACCGATCTCGGGCAGCCCCAGCATTTT
CASTDLGQPQHF
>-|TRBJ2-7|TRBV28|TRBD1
TGTGCCAGCAGACAGAACCGTGACAGGGCTTACGAGCAGTACTTC
CASRQNRDRAYEQYF
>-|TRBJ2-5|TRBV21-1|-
TGTGCCAGGACTACGGGTTTGGAGACCCAGTACTTC
CARTTGLETQYF
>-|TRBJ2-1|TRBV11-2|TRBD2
TGTGCCAGCGGCCGACTAGCGTTGTACAATGAGCAGTTCTTC
CASGRLALYNEQFF
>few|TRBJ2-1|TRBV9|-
TGTGCCAGCAGCGTAGCTACTCAGGGGAGTGAGCAGTTCTTC
CASSVATQGSEQFF
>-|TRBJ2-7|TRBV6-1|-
TGTGCCAGCAGTGCCAGGGTTGCCTACGAGCAGTACTTC
CASSARVAYEQYF
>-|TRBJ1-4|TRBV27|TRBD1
TGTGCCAGCTCCCCCCTATCGACAGGGGGCAATGATGAAAAACTGTTTTTT
CASSPLSTGGNDEKLFF
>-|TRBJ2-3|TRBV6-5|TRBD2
TGTGCCAGCAGTTACTCCGGACTAGCGGAGAGACCTAGCACAGATACGCAGTATTTT
CASSYSGLAERPSTDTQYF
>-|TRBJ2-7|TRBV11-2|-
TGTGCCAGCAGCTTAGAGCCAGGGAGCTCCTACGAGCAGTACTTC
CASSLEPGSSYEQYF
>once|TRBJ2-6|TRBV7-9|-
TGTGCCAGCAGGGAGTATAACTCTGGGGCCAAGGTCCTGACTTTC
CASREYNSGAKVLTF
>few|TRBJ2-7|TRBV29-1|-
TGCAGCGTTGGGGGGGGCGTCGGCGAGCAGTACTTC
CSVGGGVGEQYF
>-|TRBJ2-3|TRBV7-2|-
TGTGCCAGCAGCCCAACCGACGGCACAGATACGCAGTATTTT
CASSPTDGTDTQYF
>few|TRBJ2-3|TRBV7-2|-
TGTGCCAGCAGCTTAAGGTTCCGATCCCGTGCGCAGTATTTT
CASSLRFRSRAQYF
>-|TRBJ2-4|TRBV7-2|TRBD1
TGTGCCAGCAGCCTCACAGGGGGGTCGTCAAGGTGGAACATTCAGTACTTC
CASSLTGGSSRWNIQYF
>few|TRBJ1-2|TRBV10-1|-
TGCGCCAGCAGTGAGTCGTGGTACTATGGCTACACCTTC
CASSESWYYGYTF
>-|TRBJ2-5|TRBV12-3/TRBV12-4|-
TGTGCCAGCAGCTTACAAGGGCTGCCCCAAGAGACCCAGTACTTC
CASSLQGLPQETQYF
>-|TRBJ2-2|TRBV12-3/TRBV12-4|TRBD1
TGTGCCAGCAGCGAGGACAGGGTCCGGACCGGGGAGCTGTTTTTT
CASSEDRVRTGELFF
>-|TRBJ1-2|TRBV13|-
TGTGCCAGCAGAAACGTGAATGGCTACACCTTC
CASRNVNGYTF
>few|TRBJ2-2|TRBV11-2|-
TGTGCCAGCAGCTCCACTATCGGACCCGGGGAGCTGTTTTTT
CASSSTIGPGELFF
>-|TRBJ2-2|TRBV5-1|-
TGCGCCAGCAGCTCCCTGGACAGAACCGGGGAGCTGTTTTTT
CASSSLDRTGELFF
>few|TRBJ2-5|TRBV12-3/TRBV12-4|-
TGTGCCAGCAGTTTTACAGGGAGCGAGACCCAGTACTTC
CASSFTGSETQYF
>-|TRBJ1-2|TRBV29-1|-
TGCAGCGTTGAACGAGACCGGATATATGGCTACACCTTC
CSVERDRIYGYTF